The clone carrying this TCR beta chain was observed many times. The amount of total RNA extracted per sample was at least 5.5 micrograms. V was clipped by 1 base and J by 4 bases; unmatched bases: 7. There are 15 residues in the CDR3. Germline V gives CDR1 SQVTM, CDR2 ANQGSEA. This sample is part of a study of blood T cells in healthy people across ages. Sample-barcoded 5' priming and a J-beta primer mix drove a second PCR of about 7 to 11 cycles. Using its own MiXCR run on the 5' RACE reads, TCRdb lists one record per CDR3 protein. The repertoire holds 1.5 million to 2 million distinct CDR3 sequences, with about 50% as singletons.

The source material was blood. The chain couples TRBV29-1 to TRBJ2-7, with 10 nucleotides matching TRBD1. The source is a woman in her thirties or forties in good health. CDR3 nucleotide sequence: TGCAGCGTTGAAGGGGGGGACAGGGGAAGGTACGAGCAGTACTTC. It encodes CSVEGGDRGRYEQYF.